This TCR beta chain was captured by sequencing in a study of cytomegalovirus exposure and HLA in healthy donors. The donors were healthy bone marrow donors. Researchers ran the PCR with 60 Vbeta and 13 Jbeta primers. TCRdb's table, derived via immunoSEQ multiplex PCR, lists solely in-frame clones and lacks some. Altogether approximately 130,000 clones are present, approximately 85% being singletons, with the ten largest covering approximately 6.4%. Trimming cost V 5 bases and J 0 bases, with 11 bases left between them. The CDR3 is 16 amino acids. Germline values: CDR1 WSHSY, CDR2 SAAADI. Sequenced: PBMCs. V and J are TRBV10-2 and TRBJ1-6; D gene unclear. The source of this sequence is a woman in her 30s in good health and CMV-seropositive. Here the CDR3 reads CASSITLRSYNSPLHF. The CDR3 nucleotides read TGCGCCAGCAGTATAACACTACGCTCCTATAATTCACCCCTCCACTTT.